This TCR beta chain appears in the sequencing data of a study of T cells after yellow fever vaccination (dated 2019 in TCRdb). Concerning the study at large: The SMART-Seq v4 Ultra Low Input RNA kit was used to prepare libraries from fractions with low cell numbers. The cohort comprised two healthy male donors, one aged 18 to 30 and one aged 30 to 40 years. Blood was drawn at multiple timepoints before and after primary and secondary immunization, with bulk PBMC replicates and cell subsets isolated. To follow T-cell clones before and after primary and booster YFV17D yellow fever vaccination, bulk TCR alpha and beta repertoires were sequenced over time. What the authors observed across the whole study: Compared with the primary T-cell response, the secondary T-cell response was weaker but faster, peaking on day 5 rather than day 15. The study included only two donors, which limits how far the findings can be generalized. Most clones expanded after primary vaccination were re-detected after the booster (96% of CD4 and more than 70% of CD8), suggesting broad memory maintenance. A small share of clonotypes was detected in both CD4 and CD8 compartments, with the overlap likely arising from convergent recombination. Because abundant contaminating clonotypes from the bulk population could be contained in FACS-sorted repertoires, computational filtering was required.

The sample's treatment or condition, from its label and the paper: live attenuated yellow fever vaccine strain. PBMCs were isolated from peripheral blood using a standard Ficoll-Paque protocol. Dynabeads CD4 and CD8 positive selection kits were used to isolate CD4 and CD8 T-cell fractions. RNA was extracted with TriZol from bulk PBMCs, CD4 and CD8 fractions, and dextramer-positive and dextramer-negative fractions. This clonotype appeared many times. Its target antigen remains unknown. Qualities for individual bases were not recorded, and no much larger clone is one base off. The CDR3 spans 18 residues, from the cysteine through the phenylalanine. Only the CDR3 part of the read is kept: 54 bases, read in frame from the first base. Deletion took 6 bases off V and 9 bases off J, with a span of 31 bases between the germline ends. The germline V gene supplies CDR1 SGHRS and CDR2 YFSETQ. TCR cDNA was synthesized by 5'RACE template switching, which introduced a universal primer site and unique molecular identifiers. cDNA synthesis was primed from both the TCR alpha and TCR beta constant segments. Library amplification used two PCR steps, and the second PCR step added sample barcodes and sequencing adapters. Libraries were sequenced on Illumina HiSeq 2500 (2x100 bp) or NovaSeq (2x150 bp). The source study handled its data this way. MIGEC handled demultiplexing of reads and collapsing into UMI consensus sequences, while MiXCR performed V(D)J alignment. Vaccine-responding clonotypes were identified with edgeR using replicate PBMC samples, with FDR below 0.01 and a log2 fold change above 5 up to day 15 being required. Each bulk clonotype received a CD4 or CD8 identity based on whether the sequenced CD4 or CD8 repertoire contained that clonotype at higher abundance. The public reads were reanalyzed by TCRdb: fastp trimming at Q25, MiXCR alignment, in-frame beta chains only. Rows are combined by CDR3 protein, so each entry shows the most common genes and DNA. TCRdb, rather than the study authors, made the V and J calls. In all, the sample holds 140,000 to 150,000 distinct CDR3 sequences, and more than 6.5% of those were seen once. Under 0.8% of the sample goes to the ten largest clones.

This clonotype was obtained from a man aged 25 to 40 who received the YFV17D yellow fever vaccine. The material was CD4+ T cells sorted from PBMCs, obtained 10 days after the yellow fever booster vaccination. This receptor chain uses TRBV5-1 and TRBJ2-1; the D region may be TRBD1 or TRBD2, each matching 7 bases equally. The sequenced DNA: TGCGCCAGCAAGGGGGCGATTACGGCTAGCGGTTCCCTGGGTGAGCAGTTCTTC. Its protein is CASKGAITASGSLGEQFF. Joined to the reference TRBV5-1 and TRBJ2-1 proteins, this CDR3 gives the full variable domain: KAGVTQTPRYLIKTRGQQVTLSCSPISGHRSVSWYQQTPGQGLQFLFEYFSETQRNKGNFPGRFSGRQFSNSRSEMNVSTLELGDSALYLCASKGAITASGSLGEQFFGPGTRLTVL.